The table lists the clone carrying this TCR beta chain with a count of one. Original handling: Quantification of nucleated cells was approximated via reference gene primer amplification. Clones were sequenced by immunoSEQ multiplex PCR, and TCRdb holds only the in-frame ones, with some missing. D and trimming were read from the DNA, whereas the V and J calls and clone size are those reported in that table. The data show 250,000 to 300,000 clones, about 89% seen once. Deletions cut 5 bases from V and 1 base from J, with 8 bases between. This CDR3 comprises 14 residues. Per germline, CDR1 MNHEY and CDR2 SVGAGI. This sample is part of a study of blood T cell repertoires in COVID-19. About the research overall: The study drew acute and convalescent COVID-19 samples from the United States, Italy and Spain.

The source is a man aged 40-49 years with acute or convalescent COVID-19. The genes are TRBV6-5 and TRBJ1-4; TRBD1 is a possible D gene (6 bases). Specimen: peripheral blood. The DNA of the CDR3 is TGTGCCAGCAGTACCAGGGGAACTAATGAAAAACTGTTTTTT. It codes for CASSTRGTNEKLFF.